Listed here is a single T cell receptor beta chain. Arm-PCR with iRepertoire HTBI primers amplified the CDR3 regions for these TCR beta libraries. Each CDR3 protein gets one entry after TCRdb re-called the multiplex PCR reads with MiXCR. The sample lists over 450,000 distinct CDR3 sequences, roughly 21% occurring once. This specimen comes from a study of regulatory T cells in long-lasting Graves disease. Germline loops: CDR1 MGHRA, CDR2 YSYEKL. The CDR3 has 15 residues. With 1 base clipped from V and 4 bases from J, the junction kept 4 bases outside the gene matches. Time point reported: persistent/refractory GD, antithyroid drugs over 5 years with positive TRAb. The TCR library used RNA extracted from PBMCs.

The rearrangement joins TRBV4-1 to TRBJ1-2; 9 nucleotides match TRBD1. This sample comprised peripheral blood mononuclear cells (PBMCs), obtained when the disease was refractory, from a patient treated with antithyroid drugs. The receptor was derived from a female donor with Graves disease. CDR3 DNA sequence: TGCGCCAGCAGCCAAGGGACAGGGGACCGCTATGGCTACACCTTC. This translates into CASSQGTGDRYGYTF.